In its sample, the clone carrying this T cell receptor beta chain was seen many times. The antigen is undetermined. TCRdb passed the 5' RACE reads through MiXCR, listing each CDR3 protein once. The data hold approximately 82,000 distinct CDR3 sequences, with over 12% observed a single time. PBMCs numbering 2 million and stored at -80 C yielded the unsorted libraries. This sample is drawn from a study of neurological immune-mediated disorders. Findings and limits, study-wide: Healthy controls had more TCR clonal expansion than multiple sclerosis, which showed the least, whereas HTLV-1-associated myelopathy showed the most.

The sample consisted of PBMCs. The clonotype originates from a woman between 50 and 59 years old in good health.

This CDR3 reads CAISETEINYGYTF. CDR3 bases: TGTGCCATCAGTGAGACAGAAATTAACTATGGCTACACCTTC. This sequence joins TRBV10-3 and TRBJ1-2; D gene uncertain. Germline V gene sequence: CDR1 ENHRY, CDR2 SYGVKD. The CDR3 is 14 amino acids. V gave up 2 bases and J gave up 1 base, with 8 bases separating them.